This is a list of T cell receptor beta chains from one sample in a study of post-analysis software for immune sequencing data. One entry per CDR3 protein results from TCRdb running MiXCR on the PCR reads. The repertoire includes hundreds of thousands of distinct CDR3 sequences, roughly three fifths of them detected once, and around 11% sits in the top ten. The sequenced sample was blood. Receptor source: a girl aged 2 to 10 with multiple sclerosis. Both conserved end residues are part of each CDR3. Fields, in order: clone size, D gene, J gene, V gene, CDR3 DNA, CDR3 protein. A D gene is named only where the DNA matches it firmly. The listing skips clone size in some rows; elsewhere it reads once, few, many or a size class.

>-|-|TRBJ2-1|TRBV5-4
TGTGCCAGCAGCCGTAGCATGAATGAGCAGTTCTTC
CASSRSMNEQFF
>once|TRBD1|TRBJ2-5|TRBV12-5
TGTGCTAGTGGTTTGGTCCGGGACAGCACTTTCCAAGAGACCCAGTACTTC
CASGLVRDSTFQETQYF
>-|-|TRBJ2-1|TRBV5-1
TGCGCCAGCAGCTTGGCGCATCTCAATGAGCAGTTCTTC
CASSLAHLNEQFF
>-|TRBD1|TRBJ1-2|TRBV3-1
TGTGCCAGCAGCCAAGATTTGGCCAGGGGGCTCTCTGGCTACACCTTC
CASSQDLARGLSGYTF
>many|-|TRBJ2-5|TRBV18
TGTGCCAGCTCACCACAGGGGGAAGAGACCCAGTACTTC
CASSPQGEETQYF
>-|TRBD1|TRBJ2-1|TRBV7-2
TGTGCCAGCACCCGGGACAGGGGTGACAATGAGCAGTTCTTC
CASTRDRGDNEQFF
>-|-|TRBJ1-1|TRBV7-2
TGCGCCAGCAGCCAAGAAGGGCTAGGCTACACTGAAGCTTTCTTT
CASSQEGLGYTEAFF
>-|-|TRBJ1-2|TRBV28
TGTGCCAGCAGTTGGCCTACGGGGAGTTCCTTCTATGGCTACACCTTC
CASSWPTGSSFYGYTF
>-|-|TRBJ2-3|TRBV6-2/TRBV6-3
TGTGCCACCACGGACGGATTCACAGATACGCAGTATTTT
CATTDGFTDTQYF
>-|-|TRBJ1-1|TRBV6-2/TRBV6-3
TGTGCCAGCAGTTACTCGAGTAACACTTTGAACACTGAAGCTTTCTTT
CASSYSSNTLNTEAFF
>-|-|TRBJ1-1|TRBV7-3
TGTGCCAGCAGCTTAATGGCTACAGGCGAGAACACTGAAGCTTTCTTT
CASSLMATGENTEAFF
>few|-|TRBJ2-7|TRBV5-1
TGCGCCAGCAGCTTCACAGTCGAATCCTACGAGCAGTACTTC
CASSFTVESYEQYF
>-|TRBD1|TRBJ2-4|TRBV24-1
TGTGCCACCCCGGGACAGGAGAGATTAGCCAAAAACATTCAGTACTTC
CATPGQERLAKNIQYF
>-|TRBD1|TRBJ2-7|TRBV5-6
TGTGCCAGCGCTCCAGGGGGCGTATACGAGCAGTACTTC
CASAPGGVYEQYF
>-|TRBD2|TRBJ2-1|TRBV24-1
TGTGCCACCAGTGGGACTAGCGGGAGTCATGAGCAGTTCTTC
CATSGTSGSHEQFF
>-|-|TRBJ2-4|TRBV12-3/TRBV12-4
TGTGCCAGCAGTACCGTTAGGGGAAACATTCAGTACTTC
CASSTVRGNIQYF
>-|TRBD1|TRBJ1-1|TRBV4-1
TGCGCCAGCAGCCGAGATGACAGGGGTGGAGCTTTCTTT
CASSRDDRGGAFF
>once|TRBD2|TRBJ2-1|TRBV20-1
TGCAGTGCTAGATCCGGACTAGCAGGGACCTACAATGAGCAGTTCTTC
CSARSGLAGTYNEQFF
>once|-|TRBJ2-1|TRBV5-1
TGCGCCAGCAGCTTAGACCCAGAGCCCTACAATGAGCAGTTCTTC
CASSLDPEPYNEQFF
>-|-|TRBJ2-1|TRBV11-3
TGTGCCAGCAGCCCAGGGGAGGGGGCAGACAATGAGCAGTTCTTC
CASSPGEGADNEQFF
>-|-|TRBJ2-3|TRBV5-1
TGCGCCAGCAGCTTGGCCGAACAGGGTACGCAGTATTTT
CASSLAEQGTQYF
>-|-|TRBJ1-5|TRBV5-1
TGCGCCAGCAGCTGGAGGGGGGATCAGCCCCAGCATTTT
CASSWRGDQPQHF
>-|-|TRBJ2-5|TRBV20-1
TGCAGTGCTAGAGGGGGGGCGGGCGCGGCGACCCAGTACTTC
CSARGGAGAATQYF
>once|-|TRBJ1-1|TRBV5-1
TGCGCCAGCCAACTGGGAGGGGAAGGGATAAACACTGAAGCTTTCTTT
CASQLGGEGINTEAFF
>-|-|TRBJ2-7|TRBV5-6
TGTGCCAGCAGCCCCCATTCTGAGCAGTACTTC
CASSPHSEQYF
>-|-|TRBJ2-1|TRBV10-1
TGCGCCAGCAGTGAGTCTCCGAACAATGAGCAGTTCTTC
CASSESPNNEQFF
>few|TRBD2|TRBJ2-1|TRBV12-3/TRBV12-4
TGTGCCAGCAGTCCCCTAGCGGGAGGGGTCTACAATGAGCAGTTCTTC
CASSPLAGGVYNEQFF
>few|-|TRBJ2-7|TRBV6-2/TRBV6-3
TGTGCCAGCAGCCTTCCGACTACAGGGTCCTACGAGCAGTACTTC
CASSLPTTGSYEQYF
>-|TRBD2|TRBJ2-1|TRBV20-1
TGCAGTGCTAGAGAGGGACTAGCGGGAGGCGTTTACAATGAGCAGTTCTTC
CSAREGLAGGVYNEQFF
>-|-|TRBJ2-5|TRBV10-3
TGTGCCATCAGCCTCGACAGCGATCAAGAGACCCAGTACTTC
CAISLDSDQETQYF
>-|-|TRBJ2-5|TRBV7-9
TGTGCCAGCAGCTCCACTATAGAGGAGACCCAGTACTTC
CASSSTIEETQYF
>-|-|TRBJ1-4|TRBV20-1
TGCAGTGCCCTATCTGGGGCGACGGCAACTAATGAAAAACTGTTTTTT
CSALSGATATNEKLFF
>-|-|TRBJ2-6|TRBV4-3
TGCGCCAGCAGCCAAGCTTGGGGTACTAGCTCTGGGGCCAACGTCCTGACTTTC
CASSQAWGTSSGANVLTF
>-|-|TRBJ2-1|TRBV7-9
TGTGCCAGCAGCTTAGAGGCCAGTAAAGAGCAGTTCTTC
CASSLEASKEQFF
>few|-|TRBJ1-1|TRBV12-3/TRBV12-4
TGTGCCAGCAGTTTAAGGGCGACTCGGGGAGCTTTCTTT
CASSLRATRGAFF
>-|-|TRBJ1-1|TRBV7-9
TGTGCCAGCAGCCCAATGAACACTGAAGCTTTCTTT
CASSPMNTEAFF
>-|TRBD1|TRBJ1-1|TRBV11-2
TGTGCCAGCAGCTTCGGGACAGGGGTTAACACTGAAGCTTTCTTT
CASSFGTGVNTEAFF
>few|-|TRBJ2-4|TRBV20-1
TGCAGTGCTAGTGACAGGCTAGCCAAAAACATTCAGTACTTC
CSASDRLAKNIQYF
>-|TRBD2|TRBJ2-3|TRBV5-1
TGCGCCAGCACCACACTAGCGGGAGGCCCCACAGATACGCAGTATTTT
CASTTLAGGPTDTQYF
>many|-|TRBJ2-3|TRBV5-1
TGCGCCAGCGGTATCCTCCCAGATACGCAGTATTTT
CASGILPDTQYF
>-|-|TRBJ1-6|TRBV12-3/TRBV12-4
TGTACCAGCAGTTCGATTGCAGGGGAGTCACCCCTCCACTTT
CTSSSIAGESPLHF
>-|-|TRBJ2-7|TRBV5-5
TGTGCCAGCAGCTGGGGCGACGGGGGCTACGAGCAGTACTTC
CASSWGDGGYEQYF
>-|-|TRBJ2-7|TRBV29-1
TGCAGCGTTGTTAGGGCAGACAAGAGCTCCTACGAGCAGTACTTC
CSVVRADKSSYEQYF
>once|-|TRBJ1-5|TRBV27
TGTGCCAGCAGTTCAGGGGTAGGGCAGCCCCAGCATTTT
CASSSGVGQPQHF
>few|TRBD1|TRBJ2-2|TRBV24-1
TGTGCCACCAGTGATTACAGGGGATCCGGGGAGCTGTTTTTT
CATSDYRGSGELFF
>-|-|TRBJ2-1|TRBV5-1
TGCGCCAGCAGCTTGGTAGTCCTATCCGCCTCCTACAATGAGCAGTTCTTC
CASSLVVLSASYNEQFF
>-|-|TRBJ1-4|TRBV7-9
TGTGCCAGCAGCTTAGGGAGGCAGGGATCGTCAACTAATGAAAAACTGTTTTTT
CASSLGRQGSSTNEKLFF
>-|-|TRBJ2-2|TRBV7-3
TGTGCCAGCAGACAGGGTGGAGATACCGGGGAGCTGTTTTTT
CASRQGGDTGELFF
>once|-|TRBJ2-1|TRBV7-9
TGTGCCAGCAGCTTGGTTGGAGCGCGGGGGCGCGTCTCCTACAATGAGCAGTTCTTC
CASSLVGARGRVSYNEQFF